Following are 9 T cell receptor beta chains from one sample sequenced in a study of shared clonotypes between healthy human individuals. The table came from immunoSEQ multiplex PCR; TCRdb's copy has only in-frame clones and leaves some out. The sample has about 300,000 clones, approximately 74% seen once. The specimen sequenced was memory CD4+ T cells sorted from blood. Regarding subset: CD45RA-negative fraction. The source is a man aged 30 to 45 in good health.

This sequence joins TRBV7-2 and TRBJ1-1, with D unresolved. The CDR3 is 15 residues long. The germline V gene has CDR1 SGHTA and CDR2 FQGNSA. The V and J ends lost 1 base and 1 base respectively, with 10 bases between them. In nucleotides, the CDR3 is TGTGCCAGCAGCTTAGGAGGTCCCCGGAACACTGAAGCTTTCTTT. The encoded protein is CASSLGGPRNTEAFF. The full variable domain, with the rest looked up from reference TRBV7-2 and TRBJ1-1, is GAGVSQSPSNKVTEKGKDVELRCDPISGHTALYWYRQSLGQGLEFLIYFQGNSAPDKSGLPSDRFSAERTGGSVSTLTIQRTQQEDSAVYLCASSLGGPRNTEAFFGQGTRLTVV.

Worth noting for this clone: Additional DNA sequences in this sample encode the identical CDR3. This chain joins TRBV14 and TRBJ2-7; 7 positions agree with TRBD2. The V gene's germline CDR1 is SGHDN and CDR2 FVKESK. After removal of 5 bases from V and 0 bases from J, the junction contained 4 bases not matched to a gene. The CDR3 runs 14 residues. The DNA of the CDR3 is TGTGCCAGCAGCTTCGGGGGGAGCTCCTACGAGCAGTACTTC. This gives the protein CASSFGGSSYEQYF.

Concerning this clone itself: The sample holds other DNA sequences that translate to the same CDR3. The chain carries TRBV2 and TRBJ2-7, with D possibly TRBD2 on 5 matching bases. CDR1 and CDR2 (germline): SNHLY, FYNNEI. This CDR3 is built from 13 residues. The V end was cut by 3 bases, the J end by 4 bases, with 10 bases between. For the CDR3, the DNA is TGTGCCAGCAGTGAGGAACGGGGATACGAGCAGTACTTC. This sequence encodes CASSEERGYEQYF.

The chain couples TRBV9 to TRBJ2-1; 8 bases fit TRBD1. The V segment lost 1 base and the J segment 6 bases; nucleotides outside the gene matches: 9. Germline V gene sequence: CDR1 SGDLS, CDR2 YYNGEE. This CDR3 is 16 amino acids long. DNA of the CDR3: TGTGCCAGCAGCGTACATATTCAGGGGGCCGGCAATGAGCAGTTCTTC. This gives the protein CASSVHIQGAGNEQFF.

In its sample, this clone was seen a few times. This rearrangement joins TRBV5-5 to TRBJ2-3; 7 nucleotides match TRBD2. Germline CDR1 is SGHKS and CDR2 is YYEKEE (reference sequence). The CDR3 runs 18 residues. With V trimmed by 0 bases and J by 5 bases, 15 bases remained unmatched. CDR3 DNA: TGTGCCAGCAGCTTGGCCCCCCTAGCGGAGATAGACAGAGATACGCAGTATTTT. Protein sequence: CASSLAPLAEIDRDTQYF.

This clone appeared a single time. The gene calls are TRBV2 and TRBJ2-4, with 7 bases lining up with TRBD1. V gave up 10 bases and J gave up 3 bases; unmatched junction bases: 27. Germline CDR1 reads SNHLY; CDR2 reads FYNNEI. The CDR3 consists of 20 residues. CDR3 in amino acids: CATHIPSPGQPSLDKNIQYF. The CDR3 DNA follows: TGTGCCACCCACATCCCCTCACCGGGACAGCCAAGCTTAGACAAAAACATTCAGTACTTC.

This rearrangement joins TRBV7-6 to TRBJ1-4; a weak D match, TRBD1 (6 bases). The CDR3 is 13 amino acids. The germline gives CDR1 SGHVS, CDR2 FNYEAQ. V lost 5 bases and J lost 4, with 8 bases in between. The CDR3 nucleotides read TGTGCCAGCAGCCGGGACATTAATGAAAAACTGTTTTTT. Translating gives CASSRDINEKLFF.

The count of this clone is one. CDR3 DNA: TGTGCCAGCAGTGCCACCGGGCCGGCAAGACCCGGGGAGCTGTTTTTT. Translating gives CASSATGPARPGELFF. The chain has TRBV6-1 and TRBJ2-2; D ambiguous. V was pared by 4 bases and J by 6 bases, with 18 bases between. Germline V gene data show CDR1 as MNHNS and CDR2 as SASEGT. This CDR3 region has 16 residues.

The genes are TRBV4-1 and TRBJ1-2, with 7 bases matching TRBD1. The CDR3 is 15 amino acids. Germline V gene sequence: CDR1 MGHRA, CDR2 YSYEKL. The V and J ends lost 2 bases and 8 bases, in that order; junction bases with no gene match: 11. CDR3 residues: CASSQLDRPEVGYTF. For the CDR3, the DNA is TGCGCCAGCAGCCAACTGGACAGGCCCGAGGTGGGCTACACCTTC.